The subject of this entry is one TCR beta chain. As processed by the authors: Reference gene primers were amplified, and this amplification served to estimate nucleated cell counts. Method: immunoSEQ multiplex PCR; TCRdb's copy keeps in-frame clones and lacks some. That table furnishes V, J and clone size, whereas the DNA furnished D and trimming. The sample yields about 200,000 clones, 75% to 85% seen once. V trimming: 6 bases; J trimming: 5 bases; junction bases outside the gene matches: 6. This CDR3 has 13 residues. The data derive from a study of blood T cell repertoires in COVID-19. Study-level background: Collection of acute and convalescent COVID-19 samples took place in the United States, Italy and Spain. Nucleic acid was either cDNA or gDNA, and it came from T cells, B-cell-depleted T cells, or PBMCs.

The chain has TRBV12-3 or TRBV12-4 and TRBJ2-5; 7 bases align to TRBD1. The origin of this receptor is a human donor in a cohort sampled during active COVID-19. Sequencing was carried out using peripheral blood. CDR3 residues: CASRHDRAETQYF. For the CDR3, the DNA is TGTGCCAGCAGGCACGACAGGGCCGAGACCCAGTACTTC.